This entry is about one T cell receptor beta chain. This table comes from immunoSEQ multiplex PCR, and its TCRdb copy is limited to in-frame clones, with some not included. The sample has roughly 68,000 clones, almost 85% seen once. This sample was included in a study of blood T cell repertoires in COVID-19. Study at large: COVID-19 samples, acute and convalescent, were from the United States, Italy and Spain. PBMCs, B-cell-depleted T cells, or T cells provided the cDNA or gDNA that made up the material.

The germline V gene encodes CDR1 LNHDA and CDR2 SQIVND (reference sequence). CDR3 length: 16 amino acids. Trimming at V came to 5 bases and at J to 0 bases, leaving 6 bases not matched to a gene. This TCR was recovered from a man aged 45-65 years with acute or convalescent COVID-19. The sequenced sample consisted of peripheral blood. The chain recombines TRBV19 with TRBJ1-4; 7 nucleotides align to TRBD1. This CDR3 reads CASSSGTVATNEKLFF. The CDR3 nucleotides read TGTGCCAGTAGTTCCGGGACAGTTGCAACTAATGAAAAACTGTTTTTT.